This T cell receptor beta chain was recovered during a study of T cell repertoires in cytomegalovirus infection. Study summary: Recently described HLA-C-restricted plus well-studied HLA-B-restricted CMV epitopes were used. Findings and caveats of the study: Clonotype analysis showed dominance of the ex vivo response by HLA-C-restricted CMV-specific TCR beta clonotypes.

Using its own MiXCR run on the reads, TCRdb lists one record per CDR3 protein. Here the sample spans about 480,000 distinct CDR3 sequences, roughly a third being singletons. V lost 4 bases to trimming and J lost 8 bases; unmatched junction nucleotides: 10. CDR1 and CDR2 from the germline V gene are SGHAT and FQNNGV. The CDR3 contains 14 residues. Comment on this clonotype: Its target is unknown.

Sequencing was performed on cultured PBMCs, taken from culture after CMV antigen stimulation. This chain joins TRBV11-2 and TRBJ1-2; TRBD1 aligns across 7 bases. The source is a human donor in good health (CMV status not recorded). Some clones in this sample may be carry-over from other donors' samples. The CDR3 DNA is TGTGCCAGCAGCTCCCCGACAGGGTTCGGAGGCTACACCTTC. This gives the protein CASSSPTGFGGYTF.